This T cell receptor beta chain was identified in a study of T cells in Graves' hyperthyroidism and ophthalmopathy (dated by TCRdb to the late 2010s). The study in broad terms: Peripheral blood was sampled at the time of initial diagnosis, prior to any treatment. TCR V-J signatures able to tell the groups apart were searched for in a discovery cohort of 90 to 100 patients, of whom 43 had Graves' ophthalmopathy and about 55 had stable Graves' hyperthyroidism. Whether ophthalmopathy could be predicted prospectively was tested in an independent validation cohort made up of some 20 hyperthyroidism patients plus 17 patients who later progressed to ophthalmopathy. For training and testing, the 100 or so patients in the discovery cohort were randomly divided in a 7:3 ratio. Thyroid tissue and blood T-cell repertoires from roughly six Graves' hyperthyroidism patients were also compared in the study. After blood sampling, hyperthyroidism patients were treated with methimazole at a starting dose of 30 mg daily, and ophthalmopathy patients were treated with high-dose intravenous methylprednisolone. According to the paper, TCR Vbeta CDR3 sequencing was carried out on some 140 peripheral blood samples, which came from fewer than 50 ophthalmopathy, around 75 hyperthyroidism and about 17 progressor patients.

Amplification of TCR beta CDR3 regions was carried out from RNA transcripts. A first-round RT-PCR of the TCR CDR3 used the HTBI primer set with the Qiagen OneStep RT-PCR kit. Libraries were constructed in a second round of multiplex PCR, after which size selection and purification were carried out. Sequencing of the libraries was done on an Illumina HiSeq2000 using paired-end 100 bp reads. In the authors' own workflow: SOAPnuke was used to process the raw data, with reads discarded if the reads contained adapters or uncalled bases, had a mean Phred below 15, or lacked an exact constant-primer or identifier match. High-quality paired reads were merged with COPE v1.2.5, and unique nucleotide sequences were defined as clonotypes. MiTCR v1.1 was used to align the clonotypes against IMGT TRBV, TRBD and TRBJ reference segments. The analysis included only V-J combinations with a frequency above 0.0001, which together covered roughly 99% of the repertoires. A TCS score was defined as the ratio between F50 (clonal expansion) and ExV (chaos), using BLOSUM62-based TCRdist between CDR3 peptides within each V-J. Welch's t-statistics and random forest reduced fewer than 550 V-J features to 10 to 15, which were used in a naive Bayes classifier (R e1071). Using fastp at Q25 and MiXCR, TCRdb reprocessed the public reads and kept productive beta chains. Rows are combined by CDR3 protein, so each entry shows the most common genes and DNA. V and J calls and clone size were set by TCRdb, not the authors. This sample is represented by some 460,000 distinct CDR3 sequences; 15% to 18% of them were singletons. The ten largest clones represent roughly 15% of the sample.

General conclusions and limits of the study: Most expanded thyroid clonotypes (frequency above 0.001) were also detected in blood, suggesting blood repertoires may reflect thyroid immune responses. A 13 V-J signature model separated ophthalmopathy from stable hyperthyroidism, with approximately 87% sensitivity and just under 84% specificity in cross-validation and 80%/75% in testing. Sample size was not statistically predetermined, and investigators were not blinded to group allocation. During validation, the model predicted progression to ophthalmopathy a median of roughly six months ahead of onset, with almost 71% sensitivity and 72% to 80% specificity.

This clonotype has a count of ten or more. What antigen it recognizes has not been identified. Base qualities are not at hand, and no much larger clone is one base apart. Stable Graves' hyperthyroidism was defined as the absence of progression to ophthalmopathy over 18 months of follow-up. Hyperthyroidism patients were aged 18 to 65 years and newly diagnosed, with disease duration of less than 2 months. Patients with uncontrolled infections, other autoimmune diseases, pregnancy or lactation were excluded. Diagnoses were based on clinical symptoms, serum thyroxine and TRAb, thyroid ultrasound and orbital computed tomography. PBMCs were isolated from about 10 ml of fresh peripheral blood by Ficoll-Paque density gradient centrifugation. Total RNA was extracted using Trizol reagent, and RNA quality was assessed on an Agilent 2100 Bioanalyzer. In the germline V gene, CDR1 corresponds to MNHEY and CDR2 to SVGEGT. V is clipped by 2 bases and J by 0 bases, and the sequence between their germline boundaries is 7 bases long. Inclusive of the bounding cysteine and phenylalanine, the CDR3 is 14 residues long. The sequence is cut down to CDR3 DNA, 42 bases in frame from base 1.

The TCR originated in a woman aged 18-29 years with Graves' hyperthyroidism. Source material: blood. Here the chain combines TRBV6-2 or TRBV6-3 and TRBJ1-1; D gene: possibly TRBD1, on 5 matching bases. The CDR3 here reads CASSYGTMNTEAFF. In nucleotide form, the sequence is TGTGCCAGCAGTTACGGGACCATGAACACTGAAGCTTTCTTT.